Presented here are 24 T cell receptor beta chains from one specimen sequenced in a study of shared clonotypes between healthy human individuals (dated by TCRdb to about 2020). To prepare the library, the immunoSEQ multiplex PCR assay was applied. TCRdb obtained this table from immuneACCESS and retained in-frame rearrangements with V and J assigned. These tables miss some clones; where compared with another copy, unresolved V genes account for less than half of the shortfall, and the remainder is unexplained. Present in this sample are about 2 million clones, over 85% of which were seen just once. In total, the top ten clones hold roughly 1% of the sample. CD8 naive samples consisted of CD45RO-negative cells that were positively selected for CCR7, yielding a CD45RA+CCR7+ population without TemRA cells. The sample was naive CD8+ T cells sorted from blood. This specimen's cell subset or site label, per the study, means: CD45RA+CCR7+. The receptors derive from a man between 18 and 35 years old in good health.

In its sample, this clone was seen once. The chain recombines TRBV11-3 with TRBJ2-7; D remains ambiguous. The length of the CDR3 is 12 residues. The V gene lost 1 base and the J gene lost 7 bases, with 8 bases spanning the gap. Germline values: CDR1 SGHNT, CDR2 YENEEA. In DNA form, the CDR3 reads TGTGCCAGCAGCTTAGTAGGGCGAGAGCAGTACTTC. This gives the protein CASSLVGREQYF.

The J gene is TRBJ2-2, the V gene TRBV19; TRBD1 is a possible D gene (6 bases). Trimming stripped 8 bases from V and 0 bases from J, with 10 bases between. This CDR3 region has 14 residues. The germline gives CDR1 LNHDA, CDR2 SQIVND (reference sequence). The CDR3 DNA is TGTGCCAGTTTGGGGGCAACGAACACCGGGGAGCTGTTTTTT. It encodes CASLGATNTGELFF. Looking up the rest from reference TRBV19 and TRBJ2-2 gives the full variable domain: DGGITQSPKYLFRKEGQNVTLSCEQNLNHDAMYWYRQDPGQGLRLIYYSQIVNDFQKGDIAEGYSVSREKKESFPLTVTSAQKNPTAFYLCASLGATNTGELFFGEGSRLTVL.

In the case of this clone: Other DNA variants within this sample encode the same CDR3. DNA for the CDR3: TGCGCCAGCAGCCAAGTAGGGTCAGGTGAGCAGTTCTTC. Translation: CASSQVGSGEQFF. J is TRBJ2-1 and V is TRBV4-3, with D hard to call. CDR3 length: 13 amino acids. V was clipped by 1 base and J by 9 bases, with 10 bases between them. CDR1 is LGHNA, CDR2 YSLEER, per germline.

Worth noting for this clone: One end of the junction varies from germline; a read error may be responsible. The chain employs TRBV5-1 and TRBJ2-7; possibly TRBD2 for D (5 bases). CDR1 is SGHRS, CDR2 YFSETQ, per germline. The CDR3 runs to 12 residues. The CDR3 nucleotides read TGCGCCAGCAGCTTCTCTGGCCTCGAGGGAGAATTC. Translated: CASSFSGLEGEF.

The CDR3 DNA reads as TGTGCCAGCAGCTTAGGAAGGACAGGGGGCCCTGATGGCTACACCTTC. It codes for CASSLGRTGGPDGYTF. The chain links TRBV7-9 to TRBJ1-2; 11 bases map to TRBD1. Trimming removed 1 base from V and 6 bases from J; junction bases left unmatched: 7. Per germline, CDR1 SEHNR and CDR2 FQNEAQ (reference sequence). The CDR3 is made up of 16 amino acids.

V usage is TRBV19 and J usage is TRBJ2-1; perhaps TRBD2 as D (5 bases). In germline, CDR1 is LNHDA, CDR2 SQIVND (reference sequence). The CDR3 has 15 residues. Trimming took 3 bases from V and 0 from J, leaving 9 bases between them. The CDR3 loop is CASSMLGSSYNEQFF. The CDR3 DNA sequence: TGTGCCAGTAGTATGCTGGGGAGCTCCTACAATGAGCAGTTCTTC. Filled out from reference TRBV19 and TRBJ2-1, the complete variable domain reads DGGITQSPKYLFRKEGQNVTLSCEQNLNHDAMYWYRQDPGQGLRLIYYSQIVNDFQKGDIAEGYSVSREKKESFPLTVTSAQKNPTAFYLCASSMLGSSYNEQFFGPGTRLTVL.

V is TRBV27 and J is TRBJ2-2; unclear D gene. The CDR3 length is 14 residues. Germline CDR1 is MNHEY and CDR2 is SMNVEV (reference sequence). Trimming took off 5 bases at V and 0 bases at J, with 7 bases between the two ends. This CDR3 is CASSLDPNTGELFF. The CDR3 nucleotides are TGTGCCAGCAGTCTGGACCCGAACACCGGGGAGCTGTTTTTT.

The chain employs TRBV5-1 and TRBJ1-1, with 8 bases identical to TRBD1. This CDR3 is built from 15 residues. J lost 4 bases, V lost 5 bases, and 10 bases had no gene match. Germline CDR1 reads SGHRS; CDR2 reads YFSETQ. CDR3 nucleotides: TGCGCCAGCAGATATGCTCAGGGGGCGCGCACTGAAGCTTTCTTT. Protein product: CASRYAQGARTEAFF.

This clone was observed a single time. The V gene is TRBV4-1, the J gene TRBJ1-2, with TRBD1 matching over 9 bases. CDR1 is MGHRA, CDR2 YSYEKL, per germline. J gave up 4 bases and V 0 bases, and 3 bases lay outside the gene matches. The CDR3 totals 15 residues. CDR3 amino acids: CASSQDPTGGYGYTF. DNA for the CDR3: TGCGCCAGCAGCCAAGATCCGACAGGGGGCTATGGCTACACCTTC.

The chain employs TRBV13 and TRBJ2-1; 14 bases align to TRBD2. This CDR3 contains 16 residues. Germline assignment: CDR1 PRHDT and CDR2 FYEKMQ (reference sequence). J lost 7 bases, V lost 4 bases, and 6 bases had no gene match. CDR3 residues: CASSWGLAGVRNEQFF. CDR3 bases: TGTGCCAGCAGCTGGGGACTAGCGGGAGTTCGAAATGAGCAGTTCTTC.

The chain recombines TRBV4-1 with TRBJ2-7, with TRBD1 identical over 7 bases. This CDR3 spans 14 amino acids. Germline-derived CDR1 and CDR2 are MGHRA and YSYEKL. The V and J ends lost 3 bases and 2 bases, in that order; junction bases with no gene match: 4. The CDR3 bases are TGCGCCAGCAGCCATGCCGGGACAGCCTACGAGCAGTACTTC. The encoded protein is CASSHAGTAYEQYF.

The chain couples TRBV6-5 to TRBJ1-1; possible D gene TRBD1, 5 bases. The length of the CDR3 is 13 residues. The V end was cut by 4 bases, the J end by 6 bases, with 12 bases between. The germline V gene encodes CDR1 MNHEY and CDR2 SVGAGI. CDR3 nucleotides: TGTGCCAGCAGTTTAGTGACAGCTGCTGAAGCTTTCTTT. This sequence encodes CASSLVTAAEAFF.

The V gene is TRBV29-1, the J gene TRBJ2-1; weak D call: TRBD2 (5 bases). This CDR3 region has 14 residues. The V end lost 4 bases, the J end lost 0 bases, and 10 bases lay between the germline ends. Germline values: CDR1 SQVTM, CDR2 ANQGSEA. This chain's CDR3 is CSVGASPSYNEQFF. Here the CDR3 DNA reads TGCAGCGTTGGGGCTAGCCCCTCCTACAATGAGCAGTTCTTC.

The rearrangement uses TRBV27 and TRBJ2-3; D gene unclear. V lost 3 bases, J lost 0 bases, and 13 bases lay in between. The CDR3 covers 16 residues. Germline V gene lookup returns CDR1 MNHEY and CDR2 SMNVEV (reference sequence). The chain's CDR3 is CASSFFMGKSTDTQYF. The DNA of the CDR3 is TGTGCCAGCAGTTTTTTTATGGGGAAAAGCACAGATACGCAGTATTTT.

Worth noting for this clone: The sample carries other DNA sequences with the same CDR3. This chain connects TRBV7-9 to TRBJ1-1; D remains ambiguous. The CDR3 covers 13 residues. With 1 base removed from V and 5 bases from J, the gap between germline ends came to 8 bases. In germline, CDR1 is SEHNR, CDR2 FQNEAQ (reference sequence). The CDR3, as DNA: TGTGCCAGCAGCTTAGGTGGAGTGACTGAAGCTTTCTTT. Protein sequence: CASSLGGVTEAFF.

The CDR3 nucleotides are TGTGCCAGCAGTTCGGGACAAACTAATGAAAAACTGTTTTTT. Translating gives CASSSGQTNEKLFF. The genes are TRBV28 and TRBJ1-4, with a tentative D call TRBD1 (6 bases). V was trimmed by 4 bases and J by 1 base, leaving 7 bases between them. Germline V gene sequence: CDR1 MDHEN, CDR2 SYDVKM. The CDR3 has 14 amino acids.

The rearrangement links TRBV14 to TRBJ1-5; D unresolved. CDR1 and CDR2 from the germline V gene are SGHDN and FVKESK. The ends were cut back, 4 bases at V and 5 bases at J, with 18 bases in the middle. The CDR3 spans 16 residues. The CDR3 region is CASSLPFPTEYQPQHF. As DNA, the CDR3 is TGTGCCAGCAGCCTACCTTTTCCGACTGAATATCAGCCCCAGCATTTT. Filled out from reference TRBV14 and TRBJ1-5, the complete variable domain reads EAGVTQFPSHSVIEKGQTVTLRCDPISGHDNLYWYRRVMGKEIKFLLHFVKESKQDESGMPNNRFLAERTGGTYSTLKVQPAELEDSGVYFCASSLPFPTEYQPQHFGDGTRLSIL.

The chain combines TRBV2 with TRBJ2-1; D gene uncertain. Looked up from germline, CDR1 is SNHLY and CDR2 is FYNNEI. V was pared by 7 bases and J by 10 bases, with 11 bases between. This CDR3 region has 11 residues. The CDR3 reads CASTAGQEQFF. The CDR3 nucleotides are TGTGCCAGCACAGCCGGCCAAGAGCAGTTCTTC.

This chain links TRBV28 with TRBJ2-2, with unresolved D. CDR3 size: 13 residues. The V end was cut by 2 bases, the J end by 4 bases, with 5 bases between. CDR1 MDHEN and CDR2 SYDVKM come from the germline V gene. CDR3 sequence (DNA): TGTGCCAGCAGTTTACAGTTCACCGGGGAGCTGTTTTTT. Amino acid sequence: CASSLQFTGELFF.

The genes are TRBV2 and TRBJ2-7, with 7 bases lining up with TRBD1. Germline CDR1 SNHLY, CDR2 FYNNEI. The V segment lost 7 bases and the J segment 6 bases; nucleotides outside the gene matches: 6. This CDR3 is built from 12 residues. The CDR3 DNA sequence: TGTGCCAGCAAGACAGGGCTTGGCGAGCAGTACTTC. Protein product: CASKTGLGEQYF.

V gene TRBV27 combines with J gene TRBJ1-6, with D possibly being TRBD1 (5 bases). The CDR3 consists of 13 residues. Trimming took off 4 bases at V and 10 bases at J, with 11 bases between the two ends. The germline V gene has CDR1 MNHEY and CDR2 SMNVEV (reference sequence). In DNA, the CDR3 is TGTGCCAGCAGTTGGCTAAGGGACTCACCCCTCCACTTT. It codes for CASSWLRDSPLHF.

V is TRBV9 and J is TRBJ1-2, with TRBD1 identical over 11 bases. Per germline, CDR1 SGDLS and CDR2 YYNGEE. Losses at the gene ends were 4 bases for V and 7 bases for J; bases not matched to a gene: 6. This CDR3 is 14 amino acids long. The CDR3 here is CASSKDRGPGGYTF. In DNA, the CDR3 is TGTGCCAGCAGCAAGGACAGGGGGCCCGGTGGCTACACCTTC.

The V and J genes are TRBV10-1 and TRBJ2-1, with 10 nucleotides matching TRBD2. Losses at the gene ends were 5 bases for V and 3 bases for J; bases not matched to a gene: 7. In germline, CDR1 is WNHNN, CDR2 SYGVQD (reference sequence). CDR3 size: 16 residues. CDR3 in amino acids: CASSPGTSDYYNEQFF. The DNA of the CDR3 is TGCGCCAGCAGTCCCGGGACTAGCGATTACTACAATGAGCAGTTCTTC.

The chain recombines TRBV7-9 with TRBJ2-2, with a tentative D call TRBD1 (6 bases). Germline CDR1 is SEHNR and CDR2 is FQNEAQ (reference sequence). The CDR3 sequence is 16 residues long. Trimming pared 4 bases from V and 1 base from J, leaving 13 bases between. The CDR3 reads CASSSNKDRNTGELFF. CDR3 nucleotides: TGTGCCAGCAGCTCTAACAAGGACAGGAACACCGGGGAGCTGTTTTTT.